This paragraph covers one T cell receptor (beta chain) sequence. The sample comes from a study of shared T cell receptors in the human thymus. CDR3 length equals 15 residues. V was clipped by 3 bases and J by 4 bases; unmatched bases: 8. Germline assignment: CDR1 LGHNA and CDR2 YSLEER. Measured with immunoSEQ multiplex PCR; TCRdb has only the in-frame clones, and not every one. The sample holds hundreds of thousands of clones, 87% seen once. These sequences were also reported in another study, on human thymus T cells. According to that study: Related studies found that unrelated individuals share highly overlapping thymic repertoires.

Material: thymocytes. This clonotype originated in a boy in the first two years of life with a congenital heart defect. The V call is TRBV4-3, the J call TRBJ1-2; the match to TRBD1 covers 7 bases. The CDR3 region has the DNA TGCGCCAGCAGCCAGGGGGACAGCCGCCTCTATGGCTACACCTTC. Protein product: CASSQGDSRLYGYTF.